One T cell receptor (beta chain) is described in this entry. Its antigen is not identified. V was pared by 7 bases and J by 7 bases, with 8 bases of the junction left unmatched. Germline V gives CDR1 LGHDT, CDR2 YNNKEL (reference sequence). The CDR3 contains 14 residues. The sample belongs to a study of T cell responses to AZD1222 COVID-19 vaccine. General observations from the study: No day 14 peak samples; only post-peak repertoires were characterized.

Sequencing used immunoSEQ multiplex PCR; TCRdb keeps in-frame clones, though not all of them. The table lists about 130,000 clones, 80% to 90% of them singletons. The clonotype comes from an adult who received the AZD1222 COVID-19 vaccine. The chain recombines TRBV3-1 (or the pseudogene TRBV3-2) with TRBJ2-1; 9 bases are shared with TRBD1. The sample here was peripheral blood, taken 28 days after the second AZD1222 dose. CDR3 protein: CASNSGTGLNEQFF. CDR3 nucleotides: TGTGCCAGCAACTCCGGGACAGGGTTGAATGAGCAGTTCTTC.